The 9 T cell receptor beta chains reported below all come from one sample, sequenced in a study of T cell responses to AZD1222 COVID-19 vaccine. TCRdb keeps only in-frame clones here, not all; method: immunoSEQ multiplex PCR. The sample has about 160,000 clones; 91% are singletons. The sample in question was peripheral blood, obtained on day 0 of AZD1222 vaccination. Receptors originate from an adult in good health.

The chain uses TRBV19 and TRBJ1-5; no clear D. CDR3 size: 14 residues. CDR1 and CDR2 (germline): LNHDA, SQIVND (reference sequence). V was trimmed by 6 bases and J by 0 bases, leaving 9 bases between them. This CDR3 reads CASSGYSSNQPQHF. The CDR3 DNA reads TGTGCCAGTAGCGGGTATTCTAGCAATCAGCCCCAGCATTTT. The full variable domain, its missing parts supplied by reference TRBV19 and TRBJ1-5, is DGGITQSPKYLFRKEGQNVTLSCEQNLNHDAMYWYRQDPGQGLRLIYYSQIVNDFQKGDIAEGYSVSREKKESFPLTVTSAQKNPTAFYLCASSGYSSNQPQHFGDGTRLSIL.

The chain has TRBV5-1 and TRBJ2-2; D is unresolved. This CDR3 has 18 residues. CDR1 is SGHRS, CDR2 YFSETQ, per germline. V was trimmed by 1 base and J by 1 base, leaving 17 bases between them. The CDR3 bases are TGCGCCAGCAGCTTGAACCTGGACCGCGAGTTGAACACCGGGGAGCTGTTTTTT. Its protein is CASSLNLDRELNTGELFF.

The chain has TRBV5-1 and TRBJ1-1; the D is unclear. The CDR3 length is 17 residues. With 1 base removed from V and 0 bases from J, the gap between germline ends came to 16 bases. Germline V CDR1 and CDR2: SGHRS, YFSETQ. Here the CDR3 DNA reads TGCGCCAGCAGCTTGTCATTGGCAGGCCTTATGAACACTGAAGCTTTCTTT. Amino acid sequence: CASSLSLAGLMNTEAFF.

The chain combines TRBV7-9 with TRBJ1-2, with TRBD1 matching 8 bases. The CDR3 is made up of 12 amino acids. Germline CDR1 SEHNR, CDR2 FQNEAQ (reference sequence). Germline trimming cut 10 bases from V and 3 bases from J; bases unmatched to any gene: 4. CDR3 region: CATQQGDYGYTF. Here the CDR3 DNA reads TGTGCCACCCAACAGGGGGACTATGGCTACACCTTC.

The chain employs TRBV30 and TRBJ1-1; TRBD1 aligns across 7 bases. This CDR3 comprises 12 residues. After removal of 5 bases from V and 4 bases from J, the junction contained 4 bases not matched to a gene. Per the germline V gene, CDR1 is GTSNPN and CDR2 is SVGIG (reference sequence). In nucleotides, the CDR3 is TGTGCCTGGGACAGGGATGGCACTGAAGCTTTCTTT. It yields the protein CAWDRDGTEAFF. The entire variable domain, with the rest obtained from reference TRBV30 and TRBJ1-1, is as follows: SQTIHQWPATLVQPVGSPLSLECTVEGTSNPNLYWYRQAAGRGLQLLFYSVGIGQISSEVPQNLSASRPQDRQFILSSKKLLLSDSGFYLCAWDRDGTEAFFGQGTRLTVV.

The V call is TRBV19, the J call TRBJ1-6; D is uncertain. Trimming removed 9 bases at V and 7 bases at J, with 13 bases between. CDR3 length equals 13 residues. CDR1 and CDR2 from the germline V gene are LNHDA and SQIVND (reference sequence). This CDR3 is CASQQTTNSPLHF. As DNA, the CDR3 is TGTGCCAGCCAGCAAACTACAAATTCACCCCTCCACTTT.

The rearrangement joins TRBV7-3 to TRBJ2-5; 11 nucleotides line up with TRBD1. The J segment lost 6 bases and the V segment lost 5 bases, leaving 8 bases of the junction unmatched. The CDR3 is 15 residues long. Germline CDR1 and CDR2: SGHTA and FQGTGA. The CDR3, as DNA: TGTGCCAGCAGCCCTACCGGGACAGGGGGGAAGACCCAGTACTTC. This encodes CASSPTGTGGKTQYF.

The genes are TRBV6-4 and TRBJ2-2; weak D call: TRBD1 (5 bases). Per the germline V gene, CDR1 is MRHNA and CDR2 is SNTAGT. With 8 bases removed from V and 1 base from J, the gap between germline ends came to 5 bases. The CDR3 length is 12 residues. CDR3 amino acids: CASGQNTGELFF. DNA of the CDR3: TGTGCCAGCGGACAGAACACCGGGGAGCTGTTTTTT.

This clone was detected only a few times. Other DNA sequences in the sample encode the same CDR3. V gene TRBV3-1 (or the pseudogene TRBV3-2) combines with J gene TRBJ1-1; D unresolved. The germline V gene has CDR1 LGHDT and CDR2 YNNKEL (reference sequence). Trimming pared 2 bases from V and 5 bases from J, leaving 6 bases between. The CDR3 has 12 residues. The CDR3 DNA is TGTGCCAGCAGCCAATTAGGGACTGAAGCTTTCTTT. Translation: CASSQLGTEAFF.